Below are 9 T cell receptor beta chains sequenced from a single sample in a study of tumor-infiltrating lymphocytes in oesophageal squamous cell carcinoma. TCRdb analysed the PCR reads with MiXCR anew, one entry per CDR3 protein. The data show 7,500 to 9,500 distinct CDR3 sequences, with 60% to 70% seen just once and roughly 38% held by the top ten. Sequencing used esophageal tumor tissue. All receptors come from a female donor with esophageal squamous cell carcinoma.

The V and J genes are TRBV7-6 and TRBJ2-1; D is undetermined. CDR3 size: 12 residues. V was pared by 0 bases and J by 9 bases, with 6 bases between. From germline, CDR1 is SGHVS and CDR2 FNYEAQ. CDR3 protein: CASSLAGSEQFF. The DNA of the CDR3 is TGTGCCAGCAGCTTAGCGGGTAGTGAGCAGTTCTTC.

This clonotype is medium-sized (0.01 to 0.1%) within its sample. The conserved closing phenylalanine or tryptophan is absent in this CDR3, likely reflecting a read error. The limits of the CDR3 on the DNA are not certain, so only TCRdb's listed CDR3 is given. The chain has TRBV7-9 and TRBJ2-7; the table's TRBD2 call for D was not verified on the DNA. Germline CDR1 and CDR2: SEHNR and FQNEAQ (reference sequence). From its first to its last residue, the CDR3 has 15 amino acids. The CDR3 loop is CASSLEYGSGYTFGS.

This chain connects TRBV7-8 to TRBJ2-1; D may be TRBD2 (5 bases). The J call is uncertain, as TRBJ2-5 better fits the DNA end. CDR3 length: 11 residues. Germline V gives CDR1 SGHVS, CDR2 FQNEAQ. The chain's CDR3 is CASSFRGTQYF. CDR3 sequence (DNA): TGTGCCAGCAGCTTTCGGGGGACCCAGTACTTC.

The rearrangement joins TRBV6-1 to TRBJ2-7, with 12 positions matching TRBD2. The DNA end is more similar to TRBJ2-5, so the J call may be wrong. Germline V gene lookup returns CDR1 MNHNS and CDR2 SASEGT. The CDR3 length is 18 residues. In nucleotides, the CDR3 is TGTGCCAGCAGTGAAGGGTTCCTAGCGGGAGGGCCTCGAGAGACCCAGTACTTC. This gives the protein CASSEGFLAGGPRETQYF.

This chain joins TRBV7-1 and TRBJ1-1; a possible D gene is TRBD1 (6 bases). TRBV7-1 is filed as an ORF, its function uncertain. Trimming pared 5 bases from V and 4 bases from J, leaving 17 bases between. This CDR3 is built from 15 residues. The CDR3 sequence: CASSPRQEEGTEAFF. The DNA of the CDR3 is TGTGCCAGCAGCCCAAGACAGGAAGAGGGCACTGAAGCTTTCTTT.

This clonotype showed up just once. The chain employs TRBV7-2 and TRBJ1-1, with a possible D match to TRBD1 (5 bases). Looked up from germline, CDR1 is SGHTA and CDR2 is FQGNSA. The length of the CDR3 is 13 residues. V lost 1 base and J 4 bases, leaving 7 bases between the germline ends. CDR3 amino acids: CASSLGQGTEAFF. Written as DNA, the CDR3 is TGTGCCAGCAGCTTAGGTCAGGGCACTGAAGCTTTCTTT.

The chain carries TRBV7-2 and TRBJ2-6; no reliable D call. Germline loops: CDR1 SGHTA, CDR2 FQGNSA. CDR3 length: 16 residues. The V end lost 5 bases, the J end lost 2 bases, and 13 bases lay between the germline ends. This chain's CDR3 is CASSRYGGAGANVLTF. CDR3 DNA sequence: TGTGCCAGCAGCCGATACGGTGGGGCTGGGGCCAACGTCCTGACTTTC.

The chain has TRBV7-9 and TRBJ2-7, with 13 bases matching TRBD2. The last part of the DNA fits TRBJ2-5 better; the J call may be wrong. The CDR3 is made up of 19 amino acids. The V gene's germline CDR1 is SEHNR and CDR2 FQNEAQ (reference sequence). Here the CDR3 DNA reads TGTGCCAGCAGCTCCCCCAGACTAGCGGGGGGCCTATCGCCAGGGACCCAGTACTTC. Translating it yields CASSSPRLAGGLSPGTQYF.

This chain links TRBV7-6 with TRBJ2-5; D call uncertain. There are 15 residues in the CDR3. The ends were cut back, 4 bases at V and 1 base at J, with 13 bases in the middle. The germline CDR1 and CDR2 sequences are SGHVS and FNYEAQ. The CDR3 bases are TGTGCCAGCAGCTCCCGTGAGTGGGGCCAAGAGACCCAGTACTTC. Its translation is CASSSREWGQETQYF.